The 23 T cell receptor beta chains presented below share a single source sample, sequenced in a study of T cells in Graves' hyperthyroidism and ophthalmopathy. The investigators amplified TCR beta CDR3 regions from RNA transcripts. HTBI primers drove first-round RT-PCR of the TCR CDR3. MiXCR, applied by TCRdb to the multiplex PCR reads, yields one record per CDR3 protein. The sample has around 600,000 distinct CDR3 sequences, roughly 15% seen once. Sequenced sample: blood. The receptors were gathered from a woman aged 50 to 60 with Graves' ophthalmopathy.

V gene TRBV6-1 combines with J gene TRBJ2-1, with D possibly matching TRBD1 (6 bases). Per germline, CDR1 MNHNS and CDR2 SASEGT. The V end was cut by 6 bases, the J end by 6 bases, with 9 bases between. This CDR3 contains 12 residues. This chain's CDR3 is CASRGQINEQFF. In DNA, the CDR3 is TGTGCCAGCAGGGGACAAATCAATGAGCAGTTCTTC.

This clonotype was detected ten times or more. CDR3 DNA sequence: TGCAGCGTTGAAGTTGGGAAGACCCAGTACTTC. Protein: CSVEVGKTQYF. The chain has TRBV29-1 and TRBJ2-5; no clear D. Looked up from germline, CDR1 is SQVTM and CDR2 is ANQGSEA. CDR3 length: 11 amino acids. V shed 1 base and J shed 6 bases, with 6 bases lying between them. The full variable domain, completed using reference TRBV29-1 and TRBJ2-5, is SAVISQKPSRDICQRGTSLTIQCQVDSQVTMMFWYRQQPGQSLTLIATANQGSEATYESGFVIDKFPISRPNLTFSTLTVSNMSPEDSSIYLCSVEVGKTQYFGPGTRLLVL.

This chain uses TRBV5-6 with TRBJ2-7; D perhaps matches TRBD2 (7 bases). The CDR3 loop spans 13 amino acids. V lost 5 bases, J lost 7 bases, and 16 bases lay in between. Germline assignment: CDR1 SGHDT and CDR2 YYEEEE. The DNA of the CDR3 is TGTGCCAGCAGTCCTGGGGGGGCGAGAGAGCAGTACTTC. Translated: CASSPGGAREQYF.

This clonotype was picked up many times. The V call is TRBV11-3, the J call TRBJ2-2, with D maybe TRBD2 (5 bases). Germline V gene data show CDR1 as SGHNT and CDR2 as YENEEA. The CDR3 has 13 amino acids. V gave up 5 bases and J gave up 7 bases, with 11 bases separating them. DNA for the CDR3: TGTGCCAGCAGCAGAGGGCTGCGCGGGGAGCTGTTTTTT. Amino acids: CASSRGLRGELFF.

This clonotype was counted at least ten times. The rearrangement joins TRBV28 to TRBJ2-5; TRBD1 aligns across 8 bases. Per germline, CDR1 MDHEN and CDR2 SYDVKM. The CDR3 covers 14 residues. V was pared by 11 bases and J by 4 bases, with 12 bases of the junction left unmatched. CDR3 protein: CAGSGGVNRETQYF. The CDR3 DNA is TGTGCCGGTTCAGGGGGCGTAAATCGAGAGACCCAGTACTTC.

This clonotype was observed at least ten times. J is TRBJ2-1 and V is TRBV27, with 14 bases matching TRBD2. Losses at the gene ends were 2 bases for V and 8 bases for J; bases not matched to a gene: 8. Germline assignment: CDR1 MNHEY and CDR2 SMNVEV (reference sequence). There are 17 residues in the CDR3. CDR3 nucleotide sequence: TGTGCCAGCAGTTTAGTTTCCGGGACTAGCGGGAGCGATGAGCAGTTCTTC. It codes for CASSLVSGTSGSDEQFF.

This clonotype was seen many times. V usage is TRBV6-2 or TRBV6-3 and J usage is TRBJ2-1, with 12 bases identical to TRBD2. The CDR3 contains 17 residues. CDR1 is MNHEY, CDR2 SVGEGT, per germline. V lost 1 base and J lost 8; bases outside the gene matches: 9. CDR3 nucleotide sequence: TGTGCCAGCAGTTACTGGGCTAGCGGGAGGGCCGGTGATGAGCAGTTCTTC. This encodes CASSYWASGRAGDEQFF.

In this sample, this clonotype turned up a few times. The chain recombines TRBV7-3 with TRBJ2-3; 7 positions match TRBD1. The V segment lost 1 base and the J segment 5 bases; nucleotides outside the gene matches: 15. The germline V gene has CDR1 SGHTA and CDR2 FQGTGA. CDR3 length equals 18 residues. CDR3 region: CASSLIFGFGTVGDTQYF. The CDR3 DNA follows: TGTGCCAGCAGCTTAATCTTCGGGTTCGGGACAGTGGGAGATACGCAGTATTTT.

This clonotype was detected ten times or more. V gene TRBV12-3 or TRBV12-4 combines with J gene TRBJ2-2, with 8 bases aligning to TRBD2. V shed 6 bases and J 6 bases; nucleotides not matched to a gene: 9. The CDR3 runs 15 residues. This CDR3 reads CASRTGTRRAGELFF. The CDR3 DNA is TGTGCCAGCAGGACCGGGACTAGGAGGGCCGGGGAGCTGTTTTTT.

The chain has TRBV12-3 or TRBV12-4 and TRBJ2-7; 9 bases match TRBD2. The V and J ends lost 3 bases and 3 bases, in that order; junction bases with no gene match: 3. The CDR3 spans 14 residues. The DNA of the CDR3 is TGTGCCAGCAGTTTTAGCGGGAGTTACTACGAGCAGTACTTC. Amino acid sequence: CASSFSGSYYEQYF.

This clonotype was detected only a few times. This chain uses TRBV7-9 with TRBJ1-2; perhaps TRBD1 as D (5 bases). V shed 1 base and J shed 7 bases, with 7 bases lying between them. The CDR3 extends over 12 amino acids. Germline CDR1 SEHNR, CDR2 FQNEAQ (reference sequence). DNA of the CDR3: TGTGCCAGCAGCTTAGGGGGGGTTGGCTACACCTTC. Its translation is CASSLGGVGYTF. Full variable domain (missing parts from reference TRBV7-9 and TRBJ1-2): DTGVSQNPRHKITKRGQNVTFRCDPISEHNRLYWYRQTLGQGPEFLTYFQNEAQLEKSRLLSDRFSAERPKGSFSTLEIQRTEQGDSAMYLCASSLGGVGYTFGSGTRLTVV.

In its sample, this clonotype was seen a few times. The rearrangement links TRBV7-8 to TRBJ1-5; D gene unclear. Germline values: CDR1 SGHVS, CDR2 FQNEAQ. V lost 5 bases and J 7 bases, leaving 12 bases between the germline ends. The CDR3 length is 13 residues. The CDR3 loop reads CASSILGWQPQHF. The CDR3 DNA reads TGTGCCAGCAGCATTTTAGGGTGGCAGCCCCAGCATTTT.

Many counts were recorded for this clonotype. V gene TRBV3-1 combines with J gene TRBJ2-7, with 7 bases fitting TRBD2. V shed 1 base, J shed 0 bases, and the junction held 6 bases outside the gene matches. The CDR3 covers 16 residues. Per germline, CDR1 LGHDT and CDR2 YNNKEL (reference sequence). The CDR3 loop reads CASSQVWGEGSYEQYF. The DNA for the CDR3 is TGTGCCAGCAGCCAAGTGTGGGGGGAGGGCTCCTACGAGCAGTACTTC.

Many counts were recorded for this clonotype. This sequence joins TRBV24-1 and TRBJ2-5; D remains ambiguous. Germline CDR1 and CDR2: KGHDR and SFDVKD. Deletions cut 4 bases from V and 2 bases from J, with 19 bases between. The CDR3 is 17 residues long. CDR3 in DNA: TGTGCCACCAGTGACCGAAATACAAGGAGAGGTCAAGAGACCCAGTACTTC. Amino acid sequence: CATSDRNTRRGQETQYF.

The chain combines TRBV5-1 with TRBJ2-7; 7 positions agree with TRBD1. Germline V gene lookup returns CDR1 SGHRS and CDR2 YFSETQ. This CDR3 has 17 residues. Trimming at V came to 0 bases and at J to 2 bases, leaving 11 bases not matched to a gene. The CDR3: CASSLGTGTELPYEQYF. The CDR3 nucleotides are TGCGCCAGCAGCTTGGGCACCGGGACAGAGCTCCCCTACGAGCAGTACTTC.

A few counts support this clonotype. The chain recombines TRBV29-1 with TRBJ2-1; D remains ambiguous. There are 11 residues in the CDR3. Trimming left V 4 bases short and J 8 bases short, with 9 bases between. The germline V gene has CDR1 SQVTM and CDR2 ANQGSEA. The CDR3, as DNA: TGCAGCGTTGGGATGGCGGATGAGCAGTTCTTC. This encodes CSVGMADEQFF.

This clonotype was observed at least ten times. The gene calls are TRBV2 and TRBJ2-3; tentative D call: TRBD2 (6 bases). The CDR3 sequence is 16 residues long. Germline CDR1 reads SNHLY; CDR2 reads FYNNEI. V was trimmed by 2 bases and J by 5 bases, leaving 17 bases between them. The CDR3 nucleotides read TGTGCCAGCAGTGAAAGACACCTCCGGGGGAGAGATACGCAGTATTTT. Encoded protein: CASSERHLRGRDTQYF.

This clonotype was observed at least ten times. The chain combines TRBV2 with TRBJ1-1; TRBD1 is a possible D gene (6 bases). V was trimmed by 4 bases and J by 0 bases, leaving 21 bases between them. There are 18 residues in the CDR3. The germline V gene encodes CDR1 SNHLY and CDR2 FYNNEI. The CDR3 DNA reads as TGTGCCAGCAGTGCACAATCACAGGGAAGGGACTTGAACACTGAAGCTTTCTTT. Protein sequence: CASSAQSQGRDLNTEAFF.

This clonotype was recorded many times. CDR3 coding DNA: TGTGCCAGCTCACTGACTAGCAGACACTACAATGAGCAGTTCTTC. This sequence encodes CASSLTSRHYNEQFF. This chain uses TRBV18 with TRBJ2-1, with TRBD2 matching 7 bases. Germline V gives CDR1 KGHSH, CDR2 LQKENI. V lost 4 bases, J lost 3 bases, and 6 bases stayed unmatched. The CDR3 loop spans 15 amino acids.

This clonotype was seen only a few times. V gene TRBV19 combines with J gene TRBJ1-5; a possible D gene is TRBD1 (5 bases). The CDR3 extends over 14 amino acids. V lost 5 bases and J 0 bases, leaving 8 bases between the germline ends. Germline CDR1 LNHDA, CDR2 SQIVND (reference sequence). CDR3 in DNA: TGTGCCAGTAGTCCCGGACATAGCAATCAGCCCCAGCATTTT. Translating it yields CASSPGHSNQPQHF.

This clonotype was detected ten times or more. The chain recombines TRBV30 with TRBJ2-5; either TRBD1 or TRBD2 may fit D (5 bases each). This CDR3 region has 15 residues. V gave up 5 bases and J gave up 0 bases, with 16 bases separating them. The germline CDR1 and CDR2 sequences are GTSNPN and SVGIG (reference sequence). CDR3 DNA sequence: TGTGCCTGGTTACCGGGACGGAGGTACCAAGAGACCCAGTACTTC. Translated: CAWLPGRRYQETQYF. The complete variable domain, with remaining parts taken from reference TRBV30 and TRBJ2-5, reads SQTIHQWPATLVQPVGSPLSLECTVEGTSNPNLYWYRQAAGRGLQLLFYSVGIGQISSEVPQNLSASRPQDRQFILSSKKLLLSDSGFYLCAWLPGRRYQETQYFGPGTRLLVL.

This clonotype came up many times. This chain links TRBV29-1 with TRBJ2-1; 11 bases are a match to TRBD1. CDR1 is SQVTM and CDR2 is ANQGSEA in the germline V gene. Germline trimming cut 0 bases from V and 7 bases from J; bases unmatched to any gene: 11. CDR3 size: 17 residues. This chain's CDR3 is CSVEDLKGQGGRNEQFF. CDR3 DNA sequence: TGCAGCGTTGAAGATCTTAAGGGACAGGGGGGAAGAAATGAGCAGTTCTTC.

In this sample, this clonotype turned up many times. This chain links TRBV20-1 with TRBJ2-1; 9 bases match TRBD1. With V trimmed by 6 bases and J by 5 bases, 11 bases remained unmatched. Per germline, CDR1 DFQATT and CDR2 SNEGSKA (reference sequence). CDR3 length equals 15 residues. CDR3 region: CSALIVTGGNNEQFF. CDR3 nucleotides: TGCAGTGCCCTGATCGTGACAGGGGGGAACAATGAGCAGTTCTTC.